This T cell receptor beta chain was profiled in a study of cytomegalovirus exposure and HLA in healthy donors. The PCR used 60 Vbeta and 13 Jbeta primers. Assay used: immunoSEQ multiplex PCR; TCRdb lists only in-frame clones, some missing. The sample yields about 200,000 clones, 65% to 90% seen once. The CDR3 totals 14 residues. V lost 3 bases and J lost 6, with 14 bases in between. Germline assignment: CDR1 ENHRY and CDR2 SYGVKD. Findings of the study overall: Within the data, a cluster of highly shared sequence variants was likely a sequencing artifact. Later on, a genetic analysis was performed. It linked a missense variant in DCLRE1C with V- and J-gene trimming of TCR beta. With further analysis later on, most CMV-associated TCR beta chains appeared HLA-restricted.

Comment on this clone: The antigen is unknown.

There were likely unrecorded immune exposures, though donors were nominally healthy when sampled. This chain joins TRBV10-3 and TRBJ1-2; weak D call: TRBD1 (5 bases). The receptor comes from a girl aged 10 to 17 in good health and CMV-seronegative. The sample was PBMCs. CDR3 in amino acids: CAISDPNRGDGYTF. DNA for the CDR3: TGTGCCATCAGTGACCCAAATCGGGGGGATGGCTACACCTTC.